This T cell receptor beta chain originates from a study of T cell repertoires in cytomegalovirus infection. Whole-study context: In public TCR beta signatures, there were indications of both CMV infection and matching HLA type. Study results and limitations: Carriers of CMV plus the relevant HLA were identified by cumulative public TCR beta family frequency. HLA-C-restricted CMV clonotypes gave the most frequent clonotype in two of eight donors.

This clonotype was seen a few times. Its antigen is unknown. TCRdb recomputed calls from the reads with MiXCR, one row per CDR3 protein. This sample has some 700,000 distinct CDR3 sequences, with 35% found just once. Germline assignment: CDR1 SGHTA and CDR2 FQGNSA. The CDR3 has 14 amino acids. Between the trimmed V and J ends, which lost 8 bases and 4 bases, there was a span of 14 bases. The sequence was obtained from a human donor in good health (CMV status not recorded). Some clones in this sample may be carry-over from other donors' samples. The sequenced sample consisted of PBMCs. The J gene is TRBJ1-4, the V gene TRBV7-2; TRBD1 might be the D (5 bases). The CDR3 DNA sequence: TGTGCCAGCGGCGAGCAGGGACTTAATGAAAAACTGTTTTTT. Protein sequence: CASGEQGLNEKLFF.